These 17 T cell receptor beta chains originate from one sample sequenced in a study of identifying expanded T cells in peripheral blood. Sequencing was performed with immunoSEQ multiplex PCR; in TCRdb, only in-frame clones are kept and a portion is missing. This sample has 95,000 to 100,000 clones, with around nine tenths found just once. Sequences were obtained from blood. Receptors were obtained from a person aged 18-70 years in good health.

This chain links TRBV7-9 with TRBJ2-4; a possible D gene is TRBD1 (6 bases). The CDR3 spans 14 residues. V lost 3 bases to trimming and J lost 2 bases, with 8 bases between them. Germline lookup yields CDR1 SEHNR and CDR2 FQNEAQ (reference sequence). The CDR3 DNA reads as TGTGCCAGCAGCTTGGACAGTACCAAAAACATTCAGTACTTC. Its translation is CASSLDSTKNIQYF.

The chain has TRBV6-6 and TRBJ1-2, with D possibly matching TRBD1 (6 bases). Trimming took 6 bases from V and 12 from J, leaving 20 bases between them. The length of the CDR3 is 13 residues. The germline CDR1 and CDR2 sequences are MNHNY and SVGAGI (reference sequence). CDR3 loop: CASRGTPSSVHTF. As DNA, the CDR3 is TGTGCCAGCAGGGGGACACCTTCTTCTGTCCACACCTTC.

The chain employs TRBV2 and TRBJ2-5; D gene uncertain. CDR3 size: 11 residues. V lost 7 bases, J lost 4 bases, and 7 bases lay in between. CDR1 is SNHLY and CDR2 is FYNNEI in the germline V gene. The CDR3, as DNA: TGTGCCAGCATGTCTGGAGAGACCCAGTACTTC. This codes for CASMSGETQYF.

The chain employs TRBV11-2 and TRBJ1-2; D uncertain. V shed 0 bases and J shed 3 bases, with 11 bases lying between them. The CDR3 has 15 residues. Germline CDR1 and CDR2: SGHAT and FQNNGV. The CDR3 is CASSLEAQSYYGYTF. CDR3 nucleotide sequence: TGTGCCAGCAGCTTAGAGGCACAGAGCTACTATGGCTACACCTTC.

The chain links TRBV5-5 to TRBJ1-2; no firm D call. V gave up 3 bases and J gave up 2 bases, with 8 bases separating them. The germline CDR1 and CDR2 sequences are SGHKS and YYEKEE (reference sequence). The CDR3 length is 13 residues. CDR3 DNA sequence: TGTGCCAGCAGCTCCCCCCAAAACTATGGCTACACCTTC. It yields the protein CASSSPQNYGYTF.

The rearrangement links TRBV19 to TRBJ1-2, with a tentative D call TRBD1 (5 bases). Germline V gene sequence: CDR1 LNHDA, CDR2 SQIVND (reference sequence). V was pared by 3 bases and J by 1 base, with 15 bases between. CDR3 length: 16 amino acids. Here the CDR3 reads CASSISGTAINYGYTF. DNA for the CDR3: TGTGCCAGTAGTATTTCGGGGACCGCCATTAACTATGGCTACACCTTC.

This clone came up once. V gene TRBV7-2 combines with J gene TRBJ1-4; D uncertain. The CDR3 loop spans 15 amino acids. The V end was cut by 2 bases, the J end by 8 bases, with 15 bases between. Per germline, CDR1 SGHTA and CDR2 FQGNSA. The CDR3 protein is CASSLYFGIQEKLFF. DNA for the CDR3: TGTGCCAGCAGCTTATACTTTGGCATCCAAGAAAAACTGTTTTTT.

J is TRBJ2-1 and V is TRBV5-1, with a weak D call TRBD2 (6 bases). Germline CDR1 SGHRS, CDR2 YFSETQ. CDR3 length: 16 residues. V lost 1 base and J lost 5, with 16 bases in between. CDR3 sequence (DNA): TGCGCCAGCAGCTTGCGTCGGCCTAGCGCTGACAATGAGCAGTTCTTC. Its translation: CASSLRRPSADNEQFF.

The chain carries TRBV29-1 and TRBJ2-7, with D hard to call. The V end lost 2 bases, the J end lost 1 base, and 6 bases lay between the germline ends. Germline V gene lookup returns CDR1 SQVTM and CDR2 ANQGSEA. The CDR3 spans 12 residues. The DNA for the CDR3 is TGCAGCGTTGAAACAGTTTCCTACGAGCAGTACTTC. Its translation: CSVETVSYEQYF.

This clone was seen only once. The chain combines TRBV27 with TRBJ2-3, with D uncertain. Germline CDR1 and CDR2: MNHEY and SMNVEV (reference sequence). Trimming pared 8 bases from V and 6 bases from J, leaving 6 bases between. The CDR3 sequence is 10 residues long. The CDR3 sequence: CASRMDTQYF. The DNA for the CDR3 is TGTGCCAGCCGCATGGATACGCAGTATTTT.

V usage is TRBV11-1 and J usage is TRBJ2-2; 14 bases line up with TRBD2. V lost 5 bases, J lost 4 bases, and 12 bases stayed unmatched. The CDR3 length is 19 residues. Germline V lookup: CDR1 SGHAT, CDR2 FQDESV (reference sequence). The CDR3 coding sequence is TGTGCCAGCAGCGCCCGACTAGCGGGGGGGCCGTTGGGCACCGGGGAGCTGTTTTTT. Its translation: CASSARLAGGPLGTGELFF. Supplemented by reference TRBV11-1 and TRBJ2-2, the full variable domain reads EAEVAQSPRYKITEKSQAVAFWCDPISGHATLYWYRQILGQGPELLVQFQDESVVDDSQLPKDRFSAERLKGVDSTLKIQPAELGDSAMYLCASSARLAGGPLGTGELFFGEGSRLTVL.

This clone was detected only once. The gene calls are TRBV14 and TRBJ2-1; D is ambiguous. Between the trimmed V and J ends, which lost 5 bases and 0 bases, there was a span of 2 bases. The CDR3 covers 12 residues. Germline CDR1 SGHDN, CDR2 FVKESK. CDR3 sequence reads: CASSYSYNEQFF. The CDR3 DNA is TGTGCCAGCAGCTACTCCTACAATGAGCAGTTCTTC.

This CDR3 is CASSPPAGGGYEQFF. The DNA of the CDR3 is TGCGCCAGCAGCCCCCCAGCGGGGGGGGGATATGAGCAGTTCTTC. This chain links TRBV4-1 with TRBJ2-1; the match to TRBD2 covers 10 bases. CDR1 and CDR2 from the germline V gene are MGHRA and YSYEKL. Unmatched junction bases numbered 8, after V lost 4 bases and J lost 8 bases. The CDR3 consists of 15 residues.

The chain uses TRBV7-6 and TRBJ2-2, with 7 bases that match TRBD2. Germline V gene sequence: CDR1 SGHVS, CDR2 FNYEAQ. V trimming: 7 bases; J trimming: 1 base; junction bases outside the gene matches: 3. This CDR3 spans 14 amino acids. DNA of the CDR3: TGTGCCAGCATACGCGGGGGGAACACCGGGGAGCTGTTTTTT. This translates into CASIRGGNTGELFF.

The J gene is TRBJ1-2, the V gene TRBV4-2, with D maybe TRBD1 (5 bases). CDR1 and CDR2 from the germline V gene are LGHNA and YNFKEQ. The length of the CDR3 is 15 residues. The V and J ends lost 5 bases and 4 bases respectively, with 17 bases between them. CDR3 loop: CASSFPGAGSYGYTF. CDR3 bases: TGTGCCAGCAGCTTTCCTGGGGCGGGGAGCTATGGCTACACCTTC.

The chain is built from TRBV6-5 and TRBJ2-5; D may correspond to TRBD1 or TRBD2 (7 bases each). The CDR3 loop spans 15 amino acids. The V and J ends lost 7 bases and 4 bases respectively, with 19 bases between them. Germline CDR1 reads MNHEY; CDR2 reads SVGAGI. CDR3 in amino acids: CASKPRGGGGETQYF. In DNA form, the CDR3 reads TGTGCCAGCAAGCCTCGGGGAGGGGGCGGAGAGACCCAGTACTTC.

The gene calls are TRBV5-6 and TRBJ2-5; 7 nucleotides match TRBD1. The CDR3 loop spans 16 amino acids. Germline V CDR1 and CDR2: SGHDT, YYEEEE. V lost 3 bases to trimming and J lost 2 bases; unmatched junction nucleotides: 10. The CDR3 nucleotides read TGTGCCAGCAGCTGGAGATACGACAGGGTACAAGAGACCCAGTACTTC. Translating it yields CASSWRYDRVQETQYF. Based on the CDR3 plus reference TRBV5-6 and TRBJ2-5, the full variable domain is DAGVTQSPTHLIKTRGQQVTLRCSPKSGHDTVSWYQQALGQGPQFIFQYYEEEERQRGNFPDRFSGHQFPNYSSELNVNALLLGDSALYLCASSWRYDRVQETQYFGPGTRLLVL.